The 18 T cell receptor beta chains listed next were all sequenced from one sample in a study of blood T cell repertoires in COVID-19 (dated by TCRdb to about 2020). Library preparation employed the immunoSEQ multiplex PCR assay. TCRdb's version of the immuneACCESS table is confined to in-frame rearrangements and falls short of the full clone set. An unresolved V gene accounts for under half of the shortfall where checked; the remainder is of unknown origin. The sample table holds tens of thousands of clones, of which roughly 87% were seen once. The ten top clones hold approximately 2.9% of the sample. Input material: peripheral blood. These receptors all stem from a man aged 50 to 60 with active COVID-19.

The chain recombines TRBV4-3 with TRBJ2-3, with 9 bases fitting TRBD2. The CDR3 contains 16 residues. V lost 4 bases to trimming and J lost 2 bases; unmatched junction nucleotides: 7. The germline V gene encodes CDR1 LGHNA and CDR2 YSLEER. The CDR3 coding sequence is TGCGCCAGCAGCCTTAGCGGGGGAATCTACACAGATACGCAGTATTTT. It translates to CASSLSGGIYTDTQYF.

This chain connects TRBV27 to TRBJ1-2; a possible D gene is TRBD1 (5 bases). Germline V gives CDR1 MNHEY, CDR2 SMNVEV (reference sequence). V lost 8 bases and J lost 4, with 14 bases in between. The length of the CDR3 is 13 residues. The CDR3 DNA follows: TGTGCCAGCCACCCCCTCGACAGCTATGGCTACACCTTC. Encoded protein: CASHPLDSYGYTF.

J is TRBJ2-2 and V is TRBV5-1, with D possibly TRBD2 on 5 matching bases. Germline values: CDR1 SGHRS, CDR2 YFSETQ. This CDR3 spans 16 amino acids. V gave up 0 bases and J gave up 0 bases, with 9 bases separating them. The CDR3: CASSLDAGANTGELFF. In DNA, the CDR3 is TGCGCCAGCAGCTTGGATGCCGGGGCGAACACCGGGGAGCTGTTTTTT.

J is TRBJ2-2 and V is TRBV24-1, with 8 bases fitting TRBD2. In germline, CDR1 is KGHDR, CDR2 SFDVKD. The CDR3 has 14 amino acids. After removal of 5 bases from V and 5 bases from J, the junction contained 3 bases not matched to a gene. In DNA, the CDR3 is TGTGCCACCAGTGCGGGAGGGCGAACCGGGGAGCTGTTTTTT. This translates into CATSAGGRTGELFF.

In its sample, this clone was seen once. J is TRBJ2-3 and V is TRBV29-1, with 7 bases matching TRBD2. This CDR3 comprises 13 residues. After removal of 8 bases from V and 3 bases from J, the junction contained 8 bases not matched to a gene. Germline assignment: CDR1 SQVTM and CDR2 ANQGSEA. CDR3 residues: CSSPPSGTDTQYF. The CDR3 DNA is TGCAGCTCCCCCCCTAGCGGAACAGATACGCAGTATTTT.

The chain recombines TRBV6-5 with TRBJ1-1; the D is unclear. The germline V gene encodes CDR1 MNHEY and CDR2 SVGAGI. There are 14 residues in the CDR3. Trimming shortened V by 7 bases and J by 2 bases, and 14 bases separated the two germline ends. CDR3 sequence (DNA): TGTGCCAGCACCCAGCCGGGAACCAACACTGAAGCTTTCTTT. It translates to CASTQPGTNTEAFF.

The gene calls are TRBV3-1 (or the pseudogene TRBV3-2) and TRBJ1-2, with 9 bases aligning to TRBD1. The J segment lost 2 bases and the V segment lost 4 bases, leaving 2 bases of the junction unmatched. This CDR3 comprises 14 residues. Per the germline V gene, CDR1 is LGHDT and CDR2 is YNNKEL (reference sequence). The CDR3: CASSPGTGNYGYTF. CDR3 nucleotides: TGTGCCAGCAGCCCTGGGACAGGGAACTATGGCTACACCTTC.

The genes are TRBV11-3 and TRBJ2-5; 7 bases align to TRBD1. Germline values: CDR1 SGHNT, CDR2 YENEEA. The CDR3 runs 13 residues. Germline trimming cut 5 bases from V and 2 bases from J; bases unmatched to any gene: 2. CDR3 loop: CASSGDRQETQYF. For the CDR3, the DNA is TGTGCCAGCAGCGGGGACAGACAAGAGACCCAGTACTTC.

The genes are TRBV28 and TRBJ1-4; TRBD1 might be the D (5 bases). CDR3 length equals 11 residues. Germline V lookup: CDR1 MDHEN, CDR2 SYDVKM. The CDR3 is CAGGGDEKLFF. CDR3 sequence (DNA): TGTGCAGGTGGGGGGGATGAAAAACTGTTTTTT.

Concerning this clone: A read error may account for a junction end that differs from germline. This chain uses TRBV7-7 with TRBJ2-2; perhaps TRBD1 as D (5 bases). Germline CDR1 and CDR2: SSHAT and FNYEAQ (reference sequence). The CDR3 spans 13 residues. The CDR3 DNA follows: TGTGCTAGCAAGGGGCCGGTCACCGGGGAGCTGTTTTTT. Its translation: CASKGPVTGELFF.

This chain joins TRBV19 and TRBJ1-6; a weak D match, TRBD1 (6 bases). The CDR3 length is 14 residues. Trimming pared 9 bases from V and 7 bases from J, leaving 16 bases between. CDR1 is LNHDA, CDR2 SQIVND, per germline (reference sequence). CDR3 region: CASQQGPSNSPLHF. Here the CDR3 DNA reads TGTGCCAGCCAACAGGGTCCCTCCAATTCACCCCTCCACTTT. The full variable domain, its missing parts supplied by reference TRBV19 and TRBJ1-6, is DGGITQSPKYLFRKEGQNVTLSCEQNLNHDAMYWYRQDPGQGLRLIYYSQIVNDFQKGDIAEGYSVSREKKESFPLTVTSAQKNPTAFYLCASQQGPSNSPLHFGNGTRLTVT.

The chain employs TRBV5-6 and TRBJ2-7; D might be TRBD2 (6 bases). V was shortened by 4 bases and J by 0 bases, with 14 bases between the two germline ends. Germline V lookup: CDR1 SGHDT, CDR2 YYEEEE. This CDR3 region has 15 residues. In DNA form, the CDR3 reads TGTGCCAGCAGCCCCGGGACTCACTACTCCTACGAGCAGTACGTC. Amino acids: CASSPGTHYSYEQYV.

This chain uses TRBV5-4 with TRBJ1-4; D remains unclear. CDR1 and CDR2 (germline): SGHNT, YYREEE (reference sequence). Trimming removed 1 base from V and 0 bases from J, with 7 bases in between. The CDR3 covers 15 residues. In nucleotides, the CDR3 is TGTGCCAGCAGCTTGTCCACTGCAACTAATGAAAAACTGTTTTTT. It specifies CASSLSTATNEKLFF.

In its sample, this clone was seen a few times. This chain joins TRBV7-3 and TRBJ2-7; 9 bases agree with TRBD1. The CDR3 length is 13 residues. The germline CDR1 and CDR2 sequences are SGHTA and FQGTGA. V was pared by 6 bases and J by 6 bases, with 6 bases of the junction left unmatched. CDR3 coding DNA: TGTGCCAGCAGTTTACAGGGGGCGGGCGAGCAGTACTTC. Encoded protein: CASSLQGAGEQYF.

This chain joins TRBV21-1 and TRBJ2-1; the table calls TRBD2, which could not be checked here. TRBV21-1 is deemed a pseudogene. The CDR3 covers 21 residues. The CDR3 bases are TGTGCCAGCAGCAAAGGGGGGCGGGGACTAGACCTCACCTGCTCCTACAATGAGCAGTTCTTC. Translating it yields CASSKGGRGLDLTCSYNEQFF.

The chain is built from TRBV5-8 and TRBJ1-6, with 12 nucleotides matching TRBD1. Looked up from germline, CDR1 is SGHTS and CDR2 is YDEGEE. Germline trimming cut 4 bases from V and 9 bases from J; bases unmatched to any gene: 14. This CDR3 has 18 residues. In DNA form, the CDR3 reads TGTGCCAGCAGCGCGGAGCACGGGACAGGGGGCAGAGGTTCACCCCTCCACTTT. It yields the protein CASSAEHGTGGRGSPLHF.

V and J are TRBV19 and TRBJ1-4, with no clear D. Trimming took off 5 bases at V and 0 bases at J, with 7 bases between the two ends. The CDR3 length is 14 residues. Germline-derived CDR1 and CDR2 are LNHDA and SQIVND (reference sequence). Here the CDR3 reads CASSQPTTNEKLFF. CDR3 coding DNA: TGTGCCAGTAGTCAACCTACAACTAATGAAAAACTGTTTTTT. Looking up the rest from reference TRBV19 and TRBJ1-4 gives the full variable domain: DGGITQSPKYLFRKEGQNVTLSCEQNLNHDAMYWYRQDPGQGLRLIYYSQIVNDFQKGDIAEGYSVSREKKESFPLTVTSAQKNPTAFYLCASSQPTTNEKLFFGSGTQLSVL.

The chain has TRBV5-5 and TRBJ2-1; TRBD2 aligns across 10 bases. Germline trimming cut 4 bases from V and 9 bases from J; bases unmatched to any gene: 13. Per germline, CDR1 SGHKS and CDR2 YYEKEE (reference sequence). The CDR3 covers 16 residues. CDR3 amino acids: CASSGGTSAGIVEQFF. For the CDR3, the DNA is TGTGCCAGCAGCGGGGGGACTAGCGCGGGTATAGTTGAGCAGTTCTTC.